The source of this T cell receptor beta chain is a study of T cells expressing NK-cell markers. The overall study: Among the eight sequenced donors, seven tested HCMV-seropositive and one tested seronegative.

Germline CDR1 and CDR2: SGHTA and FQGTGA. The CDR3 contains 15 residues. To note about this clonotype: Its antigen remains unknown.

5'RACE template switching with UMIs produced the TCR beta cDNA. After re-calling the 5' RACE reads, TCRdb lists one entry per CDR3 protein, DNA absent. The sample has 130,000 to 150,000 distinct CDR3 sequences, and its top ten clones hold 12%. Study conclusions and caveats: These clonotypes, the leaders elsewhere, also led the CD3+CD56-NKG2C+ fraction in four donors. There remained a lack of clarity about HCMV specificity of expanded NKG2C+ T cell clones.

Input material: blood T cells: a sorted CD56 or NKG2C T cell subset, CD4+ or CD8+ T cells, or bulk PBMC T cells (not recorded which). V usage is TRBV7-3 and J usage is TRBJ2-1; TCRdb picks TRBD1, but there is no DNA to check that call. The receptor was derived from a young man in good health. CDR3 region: CASSPTGRVGYEQFF.